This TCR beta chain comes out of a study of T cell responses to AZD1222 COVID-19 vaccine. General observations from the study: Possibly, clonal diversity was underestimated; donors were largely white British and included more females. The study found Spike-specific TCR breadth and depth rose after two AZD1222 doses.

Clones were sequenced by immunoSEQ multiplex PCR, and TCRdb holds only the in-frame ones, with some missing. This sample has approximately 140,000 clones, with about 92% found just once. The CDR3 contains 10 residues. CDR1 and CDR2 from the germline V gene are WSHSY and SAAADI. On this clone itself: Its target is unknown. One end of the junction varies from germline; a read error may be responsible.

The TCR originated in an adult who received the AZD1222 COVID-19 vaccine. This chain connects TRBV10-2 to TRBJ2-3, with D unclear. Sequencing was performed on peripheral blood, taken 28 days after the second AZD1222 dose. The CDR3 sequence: CASSESGRIF. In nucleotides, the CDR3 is TGCGCCAGCAGTGAGTCGGGTCGGATTTTT.